This T cell receptor (beta chain) was sequenced for a study of Tregs in tolerant kidney transplant recipients. Profiling relied on immunoSEQ multiplex PCR, and the TCRdb table lists in-frame clones only, not all of them. The sample contains roughly 120,000 clones, roughly 92% of which appear only once. This CDR3 comprises 16 residues. The germline CDR1 and CDR2 sequences are SGHVS and FQNEAQ. Points on this clone: What it recognizes is unknown. The junction and the germline gene differ at one end; a read error may be behind it.

CD4+CD25+CD127- Tregs, CD4+CD25- non-Tregs, CD4 and CD8 cells were sorted. Overall study results and limits: The small number of patients limits these findings pending further validation. This study did not directly address biological reproducibility. The most relevant donor-specific Treg TCRbeta repertoire apparently came from expansion with activated donor B cells.

This chain links TRBV7-8 with TRBJ2-7, with D perhaps TRBD2 (6 bases). The sequence came from a human donor in good health. Sequenced sample: CD4+ T cells from blood. CDR3 loop: CASISTLRGLSDEQYF. For the CDR3, the DNA is TGTGCCAGCATCTCAACCCTGAGGGGACTCTCCGACGAGCAGTACTTC.